This TCR beta chain comes out of a study of blood T cell repertoires in COVID-19. Study summary: Sites across the United States, Italy and Spain contributed samples from acute and convalescent COVID-19. T cells, B-cell-depleted T cells, or PBMCs provided the cDNA or gDNA that served as material.

Concerning this clone itself: Mismatch with germline at one junction end may stem from a read error.

As handled by the study authors: Estimated nucleated cell counts came from reference gene primer amplification. Method: immunoSEQ multiplex PCR; TCRdb's copy keeps in-frame clones and lacks some. The DNA gave D and trimming, while V, J and clone size come from that table. The sample has around 300,000 clones; nearly 90% are singletons. Input material: peripheral blood. This sequence was found in a woman between 35 and 50 years old with COVID-19, enrolled during active disease.

The CDR3 is CASSLSSGRVNEQFF. The CDR3 DNA reads TGTGCTAGCAGCTTATCTAGCGGGAGGGTGAATGAGCAGTTCTTC. This chain joins TRBV7-7 and TRBJ2-1; 12 nucleotides line up with TRBD2. CDR3 length equals 15 residues. Germline CDR1 SSHAT, CDR2 FNYEAQ (reference sequence).